The 5 T cell receptor beta chains reported below all come from one sample, sequenced in a study of T cells in Graves' hyperthyroidism and ophthalmopathy. RNA transcripts gave rise to amplified TCR beta CDR3 regions. A first-round RT-PCR of the TCR CDR3 used the HTBI primer set. TCRdb re-called the multiplex PCR reads with MiXCR, one entry per CDR3 protein. Altogether about 690,000 distinct CDR3 sequences are present, around 15% being singletons, with the ten largest covering around 15%. Sequenced input: blood. Source of these receptors: a man aged 50 to 59 with Graves' hyperthyroidism.

At least ten counts were recorded for this clonotype. V usage is TRBV28 and J usage is TRBJ1-1, with D hard to call. There are 15 residues in the CDR3. V dropped 1 base and J dropped 2 bases, with 11 bases sitting between them. Germline CDR1 and CDR2: MDHEN and SYDVKM. This CDR3 is CASSLFRRTNTEAFF. CDR3 nucleotides: TGTGCCAGCAGTTTATTTAGGAGAACAAACACTGAAGCTTTCTTT.

At least ten counts were recorded for this clonotype. The chain joins TRBV27 to TRBJ1-1; weak D call: TRBD1 (6 bases). This CDR3 comprises 15 residues. Trimming left V 2 bases short and J 3 bases short, with 13 bases between. Germline CDR1 reads MNHEY; CDR2 reads SMNVEV (reference sequence). The CDR3 region is CASSLGGRTDTEAFF. The CDR3 coding sequence is TGTGCCAGCAGTTTAGGGGGGCGAACTGACACTGAAGCTTTCTTT.

The rearrangement uses TRBV5-6 and TRBJ1-2, with D hard to call. The V end lost 0 bases, the J end lost 9 bases, and 12 bases lay between the germline ends. The CDR3 runs 13 residues. CDR1 is SGHDT and CDR2 is YYEEEE in the germline V gene. The CDR3 nucleotides read TGTGCCAGCAGCTTGGGGACTGCCTACAGCTACACCTTC. Translation gives CASSLGTAYSYTF.

This clonotype was picked up many times. The chain combines TRBV10-3 with TRBJ2-7, with D hard to call. V gave up 6 bases and J gave up 5 bases, with 14 bases separating them. The length of the CDR3 is 13 residues. CDR1 is ENHRY and CDR2 is SYGVKD in the germline V gene. CDR3 in DNA: TGTGCCATCAGCCCGGTCATAGGGAACGAGCAGTACTTC. Amino acid sequence: CAISPVIGNEQYF.

The V call is TRBV10-3, the J call TRBJ1-1; a possible D gene is TRBD1 (5 bases). Looked up from germline, CDR1 is ENHRY and CDR2 is SYGVKD. CDR3 size: 14 residues. V lost 9 bases, J lost 1 base, and 15 bases lay in between. The CDR3 DNA follows: TGTGCCATTTGGGACCGCGACTCGAACACTGAAGCTTTCTTT. Residues: CAIWDRDSNTEAFF.